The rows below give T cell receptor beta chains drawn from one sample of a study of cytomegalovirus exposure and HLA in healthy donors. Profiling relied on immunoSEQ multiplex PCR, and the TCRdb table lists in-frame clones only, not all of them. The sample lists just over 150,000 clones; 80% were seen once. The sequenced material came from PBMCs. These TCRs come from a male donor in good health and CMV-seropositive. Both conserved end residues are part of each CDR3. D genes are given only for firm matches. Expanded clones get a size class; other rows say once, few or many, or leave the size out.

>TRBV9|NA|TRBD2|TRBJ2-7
TGTGCCAGCAGCCTCGGACTAGCGGGATCCGACGAGCAGTACTTC
CASSLGLAGSDEQYF
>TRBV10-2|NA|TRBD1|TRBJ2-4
TGCGCCAGCAGCCCGGGACAGAAGATTCAGTACTTC
CASSPGQKIQYF
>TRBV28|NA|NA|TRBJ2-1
TGTGCCAGCAGTCTCAAAGGGGGTTTTAATGAGCAGTTCTTC
CASSLKGGFNEQFF
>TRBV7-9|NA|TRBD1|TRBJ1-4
TGTTCCAGCAGCTTACAGCGACAGGGTTGGGCTGAAAAACTGTTTTTT
CSSSLQRQGWAEKLFF
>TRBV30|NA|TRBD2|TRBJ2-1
TGTGCCTGGAATGCCGACGGGGGGGTCTACAATGAGCAGTTCTTC
CAWNADGGVYNEQFF
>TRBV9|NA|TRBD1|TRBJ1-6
TGTGCCAGCAGCGCCTCAGGGGGTGGGTCCTATAATTCACCCCTCCACTTT
CASSASGGGSYNSPLHF
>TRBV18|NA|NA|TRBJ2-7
TGTGCCAGCTCACCATCCGGGTCGTTCTCCTACGAGCAGTACTTC
CASSPSGSFSYEQYF
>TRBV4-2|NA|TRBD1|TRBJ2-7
TGTGCCAGCAGCCAAGCGGGACAGTTCTACGAGCAGTACTTC
CASSQAGQFYEQYF
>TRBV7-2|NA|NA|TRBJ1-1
TGTGCCAGCAGCTTAACACCAATGGACACTGAAGCTTTCTTT
CASSLTPMDTEAFF
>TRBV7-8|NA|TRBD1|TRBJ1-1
TGTGCCAGCAGCTTCGACAGGGTGGGTCAAGCTTTCTTT
CASSFDRVGQAFF
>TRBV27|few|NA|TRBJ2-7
TGTGCCAGCAGTTTAAGGGGCAGGGAACCCAACGAGCAGTACTTC
CASSLRGREPNEQYF
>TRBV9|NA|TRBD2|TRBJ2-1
TGTGCCAGCAGCGAGGCGGGAGCATCCTACAATGAGCAGTTCTTC
CASSEAGASYNEQFF
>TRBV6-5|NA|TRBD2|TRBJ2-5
TGTGCCAGCCGCGGGGCTAGCGGCACCAGAGAGACCCAGTACTTC
CASRGASGTRETQYF
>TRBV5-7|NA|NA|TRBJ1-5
TGTGCCAGCAGCTTGGCCCTGGACAGAGAAAGGGGTCAGCCCCAGCATTTT
CASSLALDRERGQPQHF
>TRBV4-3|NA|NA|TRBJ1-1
TGCGCCAGCAGCCGCAACGGCGGGGGAGGGACTGAAGCTTTCTTT
CASSRNGGGGTEAFF
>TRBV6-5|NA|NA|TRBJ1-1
TGTGCCAGCAGTTACGAGGGTTGGAACACTGAAGCTTTCTTT
CASSYEGWNTEAFF
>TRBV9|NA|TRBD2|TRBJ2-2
TGTGCCAGCAGCGTAGCCTTAAGTGGCGGGAGTGGCGGGGAGCTGTTTTTT
CASSVALSGGSGGELFF
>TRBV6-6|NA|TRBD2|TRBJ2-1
TGTGCCAGCAGTTTTTTACCGGGACTAGCGGACAATGAGCAGTTCTTC
CASSFLPGLADNEQFF
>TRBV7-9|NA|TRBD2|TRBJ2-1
TGTGCCAGCGTGGGGACTAGCTTCGCTGAGCAGTTCTTC
CASVGTSFAEQFF
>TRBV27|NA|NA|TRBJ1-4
TGTGCCAGCAGTTTAAGACAGGATAATGAAAAACTGTTTTTT
CASSLRQDNEKLFF
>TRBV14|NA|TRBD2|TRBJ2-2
TGTGCCAGCAGCCAGGTGGGACTAGCGAGCACCGGGGAGCTGTTTTTT
CASSQVGLASTGELFF
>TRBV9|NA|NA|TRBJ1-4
TGTGCCAGCAGCAAAGAGTGGTCAGGAGGTGAAAAACTGTTTTTT
CASSKEWSGGEKLFF
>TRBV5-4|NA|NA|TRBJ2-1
TGTGCCACCATTCGACGGGACTCACTCAATGAGCAGTTCTTC
CATIRRDSLNEQFF
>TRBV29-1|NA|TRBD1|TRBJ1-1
TGCAGCGTGGGACAGGGGTTTGAAGCTTTCTTT
CSVGQGFEAFF
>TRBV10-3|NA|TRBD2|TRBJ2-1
TGTGCCATCAGTGAAGGGGCGGGAGGCTCCTACAATGAGCAGTTCTTC
CAISEGAGGSYNEQFF
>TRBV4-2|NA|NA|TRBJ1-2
TGTGCCAGCAGCCAAGAGGAGAGGCTCGGCTACACCTTC
CASSQEERLGYTF
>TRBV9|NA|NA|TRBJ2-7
TGTGCCAGCAGCCGCGGACTCACGGGGACCTACGAGCAGTACTTC
CASSRGLTGTYEQYF